This T cell receptor beta chain comes out of a study of monozygotic twins with inflammatory bowel disease (dated by TCRdb to between 2017 and 2020). With regard to the full study: The full study comprised approximately 28 monozygotic twin pairs: nine German pairs (four IBD-concordant, five IBD-discordant) and 19 IBD-discordant Danish pairs. The search for disease-associated traits relied mainly on comparing IBD patients with their genetically identical healthy co-twins within discordant pairs. Each individual had, on average, about 151 000 unique TCRalpha sequences and 181 000 unique TCRbeta sequences available for analysis.

A word on this clonotype: It lacks a known antigen.

From each donor, a 2.5 ml peripheral blood sample was drawn into PAXgene tubes and stored at -80 degrees C. Total RNA was isolated from whole blood with the PAXgene blood miRNA kit on an automated QIAcube, without T cell sorting. Peripheral blood from monozygotic twin pairs concordant or discordant for inflammatory bowel disease was subjected to deep TCRalpha and TCRbeta repertoire profiling with unique molecular barcoding. For every twin pair, smoking habits were documented, and each individual was categorised as a current, former or never smoker. Paper-wide results and their limitations: Because patients received different immunosuppressive treatments, the repertoires may have picked up extra background noise and variability between individuals. A decrease in TCRbeta repertoire diversity, as measured by inverse Simpson index, was observed in IBD patients compared with their healthy co-twins. Different T cell subtypes could not be distinguished in the analysis. Compared with healthy twins, IBD patients had fewer clonotypes in common with other individuals, a difference most pronounced in patients showing signs of disease activity. The results gave no support for a single strong signal or clonotype linked to IBD. Repertoire similarity did not differ between concordant and discordant twins, possibly due to limited statistical power.

The CDR3 starts with the cysteine, ends with the phenylalanine, and has 14 residues. No coding sequence is recorded. CDR1 SGHNT and CDR2 YYREEE are derived from the germline V gene (reference sequence). The library was prepared using 5' RACE. For each TCR library, 3,500 to 4,000 ng of total RNA was used. For each sample, cDNA synthesis with SMARTScribe reverse transcriptase was split into eight separate reactions. During cDNA synthesis, unique molecular identifiers containing a 6-nucleotide sample barcode were introduced by template switching. TCRalpha and TCRbeta cDNA was amplified by two nested PCRs of approximately 17 and 9 cycles, with bead purification after each PCR. Before amplification, the cDNA was treated with uracil DNA-glycosylase and purified using the QIAquick PCR purification kit. The second PCR added Illumina TruSeq-compatible adapters along with sample-specific barcodes. Library quality and concentration were checked on TapeStation and Qubit, and libraries were pooled at about 5 ng each. Sequencing of the pooled libraries was done on an Illumina HiSeq2500 single-index Rapid Run using custom sequencing primers and 2 x 100 bp reads. In the authors' own workflow: PCR and sequencing errors were corrected by UMI-based consensus assembly using MiGEC version 1.2.6. MiXCR version 2.1.1 handled V(D)J alignment, clonotype assembly and CDR3 extraction. Gene usage, clonotype sharing and MAIT/NKT TCR abundance were normalised by analysing the top 1000, 10 000 and 20 000 clonotypes per sample. Diversity was computed as the inverse Simpson index with the vegan R package after downsampling to 27 000 UMIs. Paired Mann-Whitney U tests were applied to discordant twin pairs, with Benjamini-Hochberg correction for multiple testing. TCRdb reprocessed the raw reads; every CDR3 protein sequence is a single record, and DNA is not supplied. None of the V and J calls come from the authors' own analysis; TCRdb made them. The sample table gives 350,000 to 400,000 distinct CDR3 sequences. Of the sample, 2.5% to 3% falls within the top ten clones.

Sequenced input: blood. The V gene is TRBV5-4 and the J gene is TRBJ1-1. The origin of this receptor is a human donor with ulcerative colitis or Crohn's disease, or a healthy co-twin of an affected twin (not recorded which). The CDR3 reads CASSLREGNTEAFF.